One T cell receptor (beta chain) is described in this entry. What it binds is not known. This sample was included in a study of cytomegalovirus exposure and HLA in healthy donors. With 1 base removed from V and 5 bases from J, the gap between germline ends came to 18 bases. Germline values: CDR1 MNHNS, CDR2 SASEGT. This CDR3 is 17 amino acids long. Overall study results and limits: High specificity and sensitivity for cytomegalovirus status were reported for the classifier. It was reported in a later analysis that an Asian-associated ancestry cluster showed fewer N-insertions than the approximately 700-donor mean.

This PCR relied on a set of 60 Vbeta primers and 13 Jbeta primers. Using immunoSEQ multiplex PCR, the repertoire was profiled, and TCRdb retains in-frame clones only, with some absent. The table records 150,000 or so clones, about four fifths of them present only once. The receptor was derived from a man younger than 30 in good health and CMV-seronegative. Sequenced input: PBMCs. The chain recombines TRBV6-1 with TRBJ1-5, with a possible D match to TRBD1 (5 bases). The CDR3: CASSEEVWGEGDQPQHF. The CDR3 DNA follows: TGTGCCAGCAGTGAAGAGGTCTGGGGGGAAGGGGATCAGCCCCAGCATTTT.